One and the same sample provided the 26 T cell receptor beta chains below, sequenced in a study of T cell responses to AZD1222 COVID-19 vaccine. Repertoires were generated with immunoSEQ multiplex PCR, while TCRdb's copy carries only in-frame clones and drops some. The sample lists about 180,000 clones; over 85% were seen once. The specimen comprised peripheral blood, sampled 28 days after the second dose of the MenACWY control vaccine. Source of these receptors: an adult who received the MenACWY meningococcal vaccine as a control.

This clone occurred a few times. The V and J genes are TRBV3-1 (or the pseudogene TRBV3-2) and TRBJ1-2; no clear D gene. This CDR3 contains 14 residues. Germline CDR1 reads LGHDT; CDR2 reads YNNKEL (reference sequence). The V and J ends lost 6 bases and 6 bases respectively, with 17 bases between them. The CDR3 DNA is TGTGCCAGCAGGGAGCCGGGCGGGGTCGATGGCTACACCTTC. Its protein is CASREPGGVDGYTF.

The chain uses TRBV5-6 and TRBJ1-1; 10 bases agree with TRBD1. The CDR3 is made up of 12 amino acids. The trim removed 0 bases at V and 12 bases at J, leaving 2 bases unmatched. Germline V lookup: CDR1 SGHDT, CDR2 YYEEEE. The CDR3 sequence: CASSLGTGGTFF. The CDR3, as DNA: TGTGCCAGCAGCTTGGGGACAGGGGGAACTTTCTTT.

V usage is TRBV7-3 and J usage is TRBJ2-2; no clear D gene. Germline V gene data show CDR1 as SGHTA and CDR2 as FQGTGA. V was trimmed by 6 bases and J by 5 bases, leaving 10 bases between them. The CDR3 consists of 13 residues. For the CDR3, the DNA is TGTGCCAGCAGTCTGTATCGAACCGGGGAGCTGTTTTTT. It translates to CASSLYRTGELFF.

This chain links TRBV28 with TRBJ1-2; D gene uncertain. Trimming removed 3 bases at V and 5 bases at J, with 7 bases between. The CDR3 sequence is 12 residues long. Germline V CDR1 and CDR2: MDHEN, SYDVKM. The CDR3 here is CASSFRLYGYTF. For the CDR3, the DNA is TGTGCCAGCAGTTTTCGGTTATATGGCTACACCTTC.

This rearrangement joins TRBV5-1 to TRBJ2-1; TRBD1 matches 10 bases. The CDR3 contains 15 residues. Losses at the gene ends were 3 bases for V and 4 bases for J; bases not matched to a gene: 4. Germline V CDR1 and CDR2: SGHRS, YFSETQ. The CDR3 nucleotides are TGCGCCAGCAGCTCGGGACAGGGGTCTTACAATGAGCAGTTCTTC. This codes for CASSSGQGSYNEQFF.

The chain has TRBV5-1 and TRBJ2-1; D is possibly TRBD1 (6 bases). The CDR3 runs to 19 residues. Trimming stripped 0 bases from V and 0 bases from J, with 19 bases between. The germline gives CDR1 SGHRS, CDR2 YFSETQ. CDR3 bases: TGCGCCAGCAGCTTGGTAGGACAGCTCCCTGAGAGCTCCTACAATGAGCAGTTCTTC. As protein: CASSLVGQLPESSYNEQFF. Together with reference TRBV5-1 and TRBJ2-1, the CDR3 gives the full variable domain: KAGVTQTPRYLIKTRGQQVTLSCSPISGHRSVSWYQQTPGQGLQFLFEYFSETQRNKGNFPGRFSGRQFSNSRSEMNVSTLELGDSALYLCASSLVGQLPESSYNEQFFGPGTRLTVL.

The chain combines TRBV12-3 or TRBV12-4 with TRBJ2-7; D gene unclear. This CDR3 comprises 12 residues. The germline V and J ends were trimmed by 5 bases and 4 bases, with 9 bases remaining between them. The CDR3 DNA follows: TGTGCCAGCAGTCTCAACGCGTACGAGCAGTACTTC. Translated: CASSLNAYEQYF.

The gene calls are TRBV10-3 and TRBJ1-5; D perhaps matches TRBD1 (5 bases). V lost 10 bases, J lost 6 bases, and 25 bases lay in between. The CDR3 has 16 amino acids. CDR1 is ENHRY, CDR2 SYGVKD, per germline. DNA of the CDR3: TGTGCCACCTGGTCGCCGGGGGGTATCGGAGCTCAGCCCCAGCATTTT. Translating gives CATWSPGGIGAQPQHF.

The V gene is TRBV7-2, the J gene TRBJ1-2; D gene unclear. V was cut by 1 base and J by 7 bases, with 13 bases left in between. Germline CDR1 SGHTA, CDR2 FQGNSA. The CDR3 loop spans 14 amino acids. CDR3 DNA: TGTGCCAGCAGCTTAGTGGTGCCGAGAAGTGGCTACACCTTC. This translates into CASSLVVPRSGYTF.

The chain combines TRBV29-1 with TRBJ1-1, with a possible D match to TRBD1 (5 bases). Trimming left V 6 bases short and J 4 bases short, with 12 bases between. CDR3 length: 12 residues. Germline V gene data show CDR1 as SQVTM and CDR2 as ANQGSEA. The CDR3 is CSVRSGGTEAFF. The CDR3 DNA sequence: TGCAGCGTGCGAAGCGGGGGCACTGAAGCTTTCTTT.

CDR3 sequence reads: CASSFPDNSPLHF. CDR3 nucleotides: TGTGCCAGCAGTTTCCCGGACAATTCACCCCTCCACTTT. V is TRBV28 and J is TRBJ1-6; D ambiguous. The CDR3 is 13 amino acids. The germline CDR1 and CDR2 sequences are MDHEN and SYDVKM. V was trimmed by 3 bases and J by 7 bases, leaving 7 bases between them.

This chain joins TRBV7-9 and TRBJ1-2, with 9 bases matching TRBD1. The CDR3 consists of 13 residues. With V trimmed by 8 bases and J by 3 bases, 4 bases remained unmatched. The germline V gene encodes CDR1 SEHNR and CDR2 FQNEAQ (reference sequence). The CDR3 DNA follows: TGTGCCAGCGTACAGGGGGCAGACTATGGCTACACCTTC. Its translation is CASVQGADYGYTF. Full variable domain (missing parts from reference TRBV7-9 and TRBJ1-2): DTGVSQNPRHKITKRGQNVTFRCDPISEHNRLYWYRQTLGQGPEFLTYFQNEAQLEKSRLLSDRFSAERPKGSFSTLEIQRTEQGDSAMYLCASVQGADYGYTFGSGTRLTVV.

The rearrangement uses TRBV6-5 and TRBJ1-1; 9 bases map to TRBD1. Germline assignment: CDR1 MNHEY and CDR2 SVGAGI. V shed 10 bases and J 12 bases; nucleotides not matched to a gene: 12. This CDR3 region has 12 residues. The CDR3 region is CATRSPGQGTFF. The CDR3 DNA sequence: TGTGCCACCCGTAGTCCGGGACAGGGAACTTTCTTT.

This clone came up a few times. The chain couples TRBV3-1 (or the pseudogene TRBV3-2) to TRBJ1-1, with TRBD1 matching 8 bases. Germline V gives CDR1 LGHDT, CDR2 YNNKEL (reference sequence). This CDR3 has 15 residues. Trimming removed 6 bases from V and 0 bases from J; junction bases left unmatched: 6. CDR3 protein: CASSLGQGLNTEAFF. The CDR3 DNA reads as TGTGCCAGCAGTCTCGGACAGGGACTGAACACTGAAGCTTTCTTT.

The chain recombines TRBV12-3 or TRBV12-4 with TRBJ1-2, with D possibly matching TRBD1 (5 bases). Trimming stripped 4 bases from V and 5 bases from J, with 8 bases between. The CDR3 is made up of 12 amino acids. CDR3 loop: CASSSRQYGYTF. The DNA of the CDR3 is TGTGCCAGCAGTTCCCGACAGTATGGCTACACCTTC.

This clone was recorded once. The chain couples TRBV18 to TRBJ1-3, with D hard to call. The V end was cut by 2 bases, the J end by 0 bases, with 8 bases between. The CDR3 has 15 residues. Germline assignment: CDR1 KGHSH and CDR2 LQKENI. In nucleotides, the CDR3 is TGTGCCAGCTCACCAGTGAGTAGCTCTGGAAACACCATATATTTT. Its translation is CASSPVSSSGNTIYF.

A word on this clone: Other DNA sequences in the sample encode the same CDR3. In DNA, the CDR3 is TGCAGTGCTTCCCCCCAAGAGACCCAGTACTTC. The encoded protein is CSASPQETQYF. The rearrangement joins TRBV20-1 to TRBJ2-5; D unclear. The germline gives CDR1 DFQATT, CDR2 SNEGSKA (reference sequence). This CDR3 contains 11 residues. V shed 5 bases and J shed 1 base, with 5 bases lying between them.

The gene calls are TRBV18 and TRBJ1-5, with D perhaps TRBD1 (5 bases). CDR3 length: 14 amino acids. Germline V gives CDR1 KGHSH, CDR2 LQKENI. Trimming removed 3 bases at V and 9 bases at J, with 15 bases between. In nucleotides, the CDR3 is TGTGCCAGCTCACCTAGCGACGGGGGTCGGCCCCAGCATTTT. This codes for CASSPSDGGRPQHF.

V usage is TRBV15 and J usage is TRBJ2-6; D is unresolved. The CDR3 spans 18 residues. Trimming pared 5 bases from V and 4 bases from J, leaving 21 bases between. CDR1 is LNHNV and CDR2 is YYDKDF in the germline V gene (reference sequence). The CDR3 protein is CATSSRGPLRAGANVLTF. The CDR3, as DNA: TGTGCCACCAGCTCCCGCGGCCCCTTAAGAGCAGGGGCCAACGTCCTGACTTTC.

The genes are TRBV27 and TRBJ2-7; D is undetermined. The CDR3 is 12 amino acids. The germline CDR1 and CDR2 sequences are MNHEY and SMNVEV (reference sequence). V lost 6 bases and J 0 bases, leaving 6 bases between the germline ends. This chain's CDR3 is CASSRSSYEQYF. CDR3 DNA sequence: TGTGCCAGCAGCCGGAGCTCCTACGAGCAGTACTTC.

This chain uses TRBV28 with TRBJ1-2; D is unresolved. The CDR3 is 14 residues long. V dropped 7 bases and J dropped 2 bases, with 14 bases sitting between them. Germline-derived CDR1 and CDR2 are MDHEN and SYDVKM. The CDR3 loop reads CASTFGRANYGYTF. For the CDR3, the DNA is TGTGCCAGCACCTTCGGTCGGGCCAACTATGGCTACACCTTC.

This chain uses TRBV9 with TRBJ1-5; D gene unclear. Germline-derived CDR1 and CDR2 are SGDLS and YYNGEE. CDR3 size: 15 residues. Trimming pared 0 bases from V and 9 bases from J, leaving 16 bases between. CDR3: CASSVDGLAKLPQHF. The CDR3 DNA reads TGTGCCAGCAGCGTAGACGGCCTAGCCAAGTTGCCCCAGCATTTT.

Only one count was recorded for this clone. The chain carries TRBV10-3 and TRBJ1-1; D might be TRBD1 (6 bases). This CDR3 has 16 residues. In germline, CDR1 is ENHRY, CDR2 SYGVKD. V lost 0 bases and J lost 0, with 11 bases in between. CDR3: CAISESGGLLNTEAFF. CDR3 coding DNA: TGTGCCATCAGTGAGTCTGGGGGGCTGTTGAACACTGAAGCTTTCTTT.

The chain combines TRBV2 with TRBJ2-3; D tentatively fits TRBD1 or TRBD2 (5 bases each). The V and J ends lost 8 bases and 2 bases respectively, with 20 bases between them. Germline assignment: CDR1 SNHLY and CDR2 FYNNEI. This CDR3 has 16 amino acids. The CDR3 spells CASRDGRIRTTDTQYF. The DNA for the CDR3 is TGTGCCAGCCGGGACGGTAGGATTCGGACCACAGATACGCAGTATTTT.

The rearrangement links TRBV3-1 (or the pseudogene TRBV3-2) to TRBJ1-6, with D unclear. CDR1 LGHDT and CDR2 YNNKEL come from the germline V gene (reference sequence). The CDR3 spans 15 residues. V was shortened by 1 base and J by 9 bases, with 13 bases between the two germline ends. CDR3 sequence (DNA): TGTGCCAGCAGCCAAGCTCTGTACTCTGCTTCACCCCTCCACTTT. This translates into CASSQALYSASPLHF.

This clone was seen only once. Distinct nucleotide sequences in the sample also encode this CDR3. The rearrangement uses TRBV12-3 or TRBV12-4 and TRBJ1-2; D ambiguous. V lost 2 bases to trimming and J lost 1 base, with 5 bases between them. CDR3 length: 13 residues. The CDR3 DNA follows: TGTGCCAGCAGTTTAAACAGTAACTATGGCTACACCTTC. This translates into CASSLNSNYGYTF.